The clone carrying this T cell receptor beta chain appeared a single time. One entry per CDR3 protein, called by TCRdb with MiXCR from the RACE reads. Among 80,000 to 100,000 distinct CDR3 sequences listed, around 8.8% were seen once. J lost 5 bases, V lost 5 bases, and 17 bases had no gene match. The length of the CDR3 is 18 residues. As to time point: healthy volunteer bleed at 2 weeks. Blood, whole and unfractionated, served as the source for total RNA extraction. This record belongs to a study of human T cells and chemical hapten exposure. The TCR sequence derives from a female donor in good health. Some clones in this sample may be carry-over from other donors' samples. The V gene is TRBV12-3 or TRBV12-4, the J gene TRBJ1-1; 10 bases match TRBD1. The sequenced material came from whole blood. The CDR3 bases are TGTGCCAGCAGTACCTGTGACAGGGGGCTAAAGGTTTGGACTGAAGCTTTCTTT. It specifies CASSTCDRGLKVWTEAFF.